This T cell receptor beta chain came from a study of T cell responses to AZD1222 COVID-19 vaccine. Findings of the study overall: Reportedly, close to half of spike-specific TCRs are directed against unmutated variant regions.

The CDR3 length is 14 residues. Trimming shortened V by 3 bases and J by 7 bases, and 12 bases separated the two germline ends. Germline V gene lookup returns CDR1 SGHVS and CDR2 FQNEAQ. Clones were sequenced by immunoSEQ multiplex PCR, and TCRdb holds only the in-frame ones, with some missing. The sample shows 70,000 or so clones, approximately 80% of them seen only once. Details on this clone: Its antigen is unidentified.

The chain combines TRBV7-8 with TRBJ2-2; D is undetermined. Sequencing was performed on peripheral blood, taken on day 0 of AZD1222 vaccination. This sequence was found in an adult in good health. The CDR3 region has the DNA TGTGCCAGCAGCTTTCAAAAGGGTGTCGGGGAGCTGTTTTTT. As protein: CASSFQKGVGELFF. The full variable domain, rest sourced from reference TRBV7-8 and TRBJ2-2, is GAGVSQSPRYKVAKRGQDVALRCDPISGHVSLFWYQQALGQGPEFLTYFQNEAQLDKSGLPSDRFFAERPEGSVSTLKIQRTQQEDSAVYLCASSFQKGVGELFFGEGSRLTVL.